This record concerns one TCR beta chain sequence. Its target is not known. A clone one base away is much larger, so this may be a read error. The data were taken from a study of CD8 T cells in ankylosing spondylitis. Study-wide findings and caveats: Peripheral blood samples showed relatively rare disease-linked clones, and these clones were CD8+. Reportedly, significant enrichment of disease-linked clones occurred in matched ankylosing spondylitis synovial fluid. Earlier reports found some motif variants in synovial fluid and blood in reactive arthritis.

Quantitative 5'-RACE with molecular barcodes produced the TCR beta libraries. In TCRdb, the 5' RACE reads were re-called with MiXCR into one record per CDR3 protein. The repertoire includes 150,000 to 200,000 distinct CDR3 sequences, around 16% of them detected once, and around 7.6% sits in the top ten. The CDR3 covers 12 residues. Germline loops: CDR1 SGHTA, CDR2 FQGNSA. V lost 5 bases and J 10 bases, leaving 12 bases between the germline ends. The sequenced material came from blood, either unsorted or a sorted T cell fraction (not recorded which). This sequence originates from a male donor with ankylosing spondylitis or in good health (not recorded which). The J gene is TRBJ2-1, the V gene TRBV7-2, with D hard to call. CDR3 coding DNA: TGTGCCAGCAGCCTTTTAGTGGGAGAGCAGTTCTTC. Amino acid sequence: CASSLLVGEQFF.